The 12 T cell receptor beta chains in this list originate from one sample, sequenced in a study of CD8+CD57+ T cells in acquired aplastic anemia (dated by TCRdb to 2017 to 2018). Sequencing used an Illumina HiSeq 2000. Genomic DNA served as template for TCR beta VDJ combination and CDR3 sequence profiling. In-frame beta chains were kept once TCRdb had trimmed the public reads at Q25 with fastp and called clones with MiXCR. Each CDR3 protein appears once, grouped with its most common genes and DNA. This sample lists 150,000 to 200,000 distinct CDR3 sequences; around 65% were detected once. The top ten constitute under 60% of the sample. Specimen: sorted CD4+, CD8+, or CD8+CD57+ T cells (not recorded which) from PBMCs. Source of these receptors: a human donor with severe aplastic anemia or a healthy control (not recorded which).

This clonotype is a singleton in its sample. CDR3: CASSVSLGPYEQYF. In DNA form, the CDR3 reads TGTGCCAGCAGTGTATCCCTGGGCCCCTACGAGCAGTACTTC. The chain recombines TRBV25-1 with TRBJ2-7, with unresolved D. Germline V gives CDR1 MGHDK, CDR2 SYGVNS. Trimming removed 4 bases from V and 2 bases from J, with 12 bases in between. The CDR3 consists of 14 residues.

This chain joins TRBV29-1 and TRBJ1-1; D remains unclear. CDR3 length equals 13 residues. In germline, CDR1 is SQVTM, CDR2 ANQGSEA. V was cut by 0 bases and J by 8 bases, with 13 bases left in between. CDR3 residues: CSVEDLISREAFF. The CDR3, as DNA: TGCAGCGTTGAAGATCTGATAAGTAGGGAAGCTTTCTTT. The complete variable domain, with remaining parts taken from reference TRBV29-1 and TRBJ1-1, reads SAVISQKPSRDICQRGTSLTIQCQVDSQVTMMFWYRQQPGQSLTLIATANQGSEATYESGFVIDKFPISRPNLTFSTLTVSNMSPEDSSIYLCSVEDLISREAFFGQGTRLTVV.

The chain combines TRBV5-1 with TRBJ1-1, with D perhaps matching TRBD1 (6 bases). The CDR3 is 15 residues long. Germline CDR1 reads SGHRS; CDR2 reads YFSETQ. Deletions cut 5 bases from V and 1 base from J, with 15 bases between. CDR3: CASSLSGVANTEAFF. CDR3 nucleotide sequence: TGCGCCAGCAGTCTATCAGGGGTGGCGAACACTGAAGCTTTCTTT.

At least ten counts were recorded for this clonotype. The rearrangement uses TRBV7-9 and TRBJ1-1; D remains ambiguous. Germline CDR1 reads SEHNR; CDR2 reads FQNEAQ (reference sequence). This CDR3 has 11 residues. Trimming removed 1 base at V and 7 bases at J, with 4 bases between. CDR3 bases: TGTGCCAGCAGCTTAGGGAATGAAGCTTTCTTT. Encoded protein: CASSLGNEAFF. The full variable domain, rest sourced from reference TRBV7-9 and TRBJ1-1, is DTGVSQNPRHKITKRGQNVTFRCDPISEHNRLYWYRQTLGQGPEFLTYFQNEAQLEKSRLLSDRFSAERPKGSFSTLEIQRTEQGDSAMYLCASSLGNEAFFGQGTRLTVV.

This clonotype came up once. The gene calls are TRBV10-2 and TRBJ2-3; D uncertain. The CDR3 totals 13 residues. The V and J ends lost 6 bases and 2 bases respectively, with 9 bases between them. Germline CDR1 reads WSHSY; CDR2 reads SAAADI. The CDR3, as DNA: TGCGCCAGCAGAGACTCCCACACAGATACGCAGTATTTT. This gives the protein CASRDSHTDTQYF.

In regard to this clonotype: A junction end diverges from the germline sequence, so it may reflect a read error. The chain combines TRBV5-1 with TRBJ2-7; unclear D gene. This CDR3 has 13 residues. CDR1 is SGHRS and CDR2 is YFSETQ in the germline V gene. The CDR3 protein is CASSFGPHYEQYF. As DNA, the CDR3 is TGTGCCAGCAGCTTTGGGCCGCACTACGAGCAGTACTTC.

A few counts support this clonotype. The gene calls are TRBV7-8 and TRBJ2-7; a weak D match, TRBD2 (7 bases). CDR1 and CDR2 (germline): SGHVS, FQNEAQ. The CDR3 is 14 residues long. The ends were cut back, 0 bases at V and 5 bases at J, with 11 bases in the middle. The CDR3 region is CASSLARGGHEQYF. The CDR3 nucleotides read TGTGCCAGCAGCTTAGCGAGGGGGGGTCACGAGCAGTACTTC.

This clonotype was detected many times. This chain uses TRBV11-3 with TRBJ2-7; 8 bases map to TRBD2. V trimming: 8 bases; J trimming: 1 base; junction bases outside the gene matches: 10. Germline V gene sequence: CDR1 SGHNT, CDR2 YENEEA. The CDR3 has 15 amino acids. This CDR3 is CASAAGGGPSYEQYF. The CDR3, as DNA: TGTGCCAGCGCCGCCGGGGGGGGCCCTTCCTACGAGCAGTACTTC. The full variable domain, rest sourced from reference TRBV11-3 and TRBJ2-7, is EAGVVQSPRYKIIEKKQPVAFWCNPISGHNTLYWYLQNLGQGPELLIRYENEEAVDDSQLPKDRFSAERLKGVDSTLKIQPAELGDSAVYLCASAAGGGPSYEQYFGPGTRLTVT.

This clonotype has a single count. This chain joins TRBV7-9 and TRBJ1-2; D possibly corresponds to TRBD1 (5 bases). The CDR3 contains 15 residues. The germline gives CDR1 SEHNR, CDR2 FQNEAQ (reference sequence). The germline V and J ends were trimmed by 6 bases and 3 bases, with 17 bases remaining between them. CDR3 protein: CASSTRRVRDYGYTF. The CDR3 nucleotides read TGTGCCAGCAGTACTCGCAGGGTACGGGACTATGGCTACACCTTC.

V usage is TRBV12-3 or TRBV12-4 and J usage is TRBJ1-2; maybe TRBD1 (5 bases). This CDR3 spans 13 amino acids. The germline V and J ends were trimmed by 5 bases and 8 bases, with 15 bases remaining between them. The CDR3 here is CASSEEGMGGYTF. For the CDR3, the DNA is TGTGCCAGCAGTGAGGAGGGGATGGGAGGCTACACCTTC.

The chain uses TRBV7-9 and TRBJ2-7, with D maybe TRBD2 (6 bases). CDR3 length equals 15 residues. V lost 4 bases and J lost 3, with 16 bases in between. Germline lookup yields CDR1 SEHNR and CDR2 FQNEAQ (reference sequence). The CDR3 sequence is CASSSRDWGVYEQYF. The CDR3 nucleotides read TGTGCCAGCAGCTCCCGGGACTGGGGGGTCTACGAGCAGTACTTC.

This clonotype was seen many times. The chain links TRBV19 to TRBJ2-1, with TRBD1 identical over 7 bases. Trimming removed 6 bases from V and 9 bases from J; junction bases left unmatched: 5. This CDR3 is 12 amino acids long. Germline-derived CDR1 and CDR2 are LNHDA and SQIVND (reference sequence). CDR3 nucleotide sequence: TGTGCCAGTAGACAGGGGAACGGTGAGCAGTTCTTC. It translates to CASRQGNGEQFF. Looking up the rest from reference TRBV19 and TRBJ2-1 gives the full variable domain: DGGITQSPKYLFRKEGQNVTLSCEQNLNHDAMYWYRQDPGQGLRLIYYSQIVNDFQKGDIAEGYSVSREKKESFPLTVTSAQKNPTAFYLCASRQGNGEQFFGPGTRLTVL.